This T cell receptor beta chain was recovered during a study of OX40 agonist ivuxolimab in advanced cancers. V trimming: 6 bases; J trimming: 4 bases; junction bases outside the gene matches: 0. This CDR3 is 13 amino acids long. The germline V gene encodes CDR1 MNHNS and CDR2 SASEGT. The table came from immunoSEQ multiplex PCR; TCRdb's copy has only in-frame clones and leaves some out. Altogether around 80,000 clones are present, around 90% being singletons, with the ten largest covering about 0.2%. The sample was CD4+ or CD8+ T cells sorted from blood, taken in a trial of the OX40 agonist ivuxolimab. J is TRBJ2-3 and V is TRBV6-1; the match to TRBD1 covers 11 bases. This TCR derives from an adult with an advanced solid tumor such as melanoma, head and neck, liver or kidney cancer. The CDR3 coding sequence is TGTGCCAGCAGGGGACAGGGGGCAGATACGCAGTATTTT. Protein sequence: CASRGQGADTQYF.